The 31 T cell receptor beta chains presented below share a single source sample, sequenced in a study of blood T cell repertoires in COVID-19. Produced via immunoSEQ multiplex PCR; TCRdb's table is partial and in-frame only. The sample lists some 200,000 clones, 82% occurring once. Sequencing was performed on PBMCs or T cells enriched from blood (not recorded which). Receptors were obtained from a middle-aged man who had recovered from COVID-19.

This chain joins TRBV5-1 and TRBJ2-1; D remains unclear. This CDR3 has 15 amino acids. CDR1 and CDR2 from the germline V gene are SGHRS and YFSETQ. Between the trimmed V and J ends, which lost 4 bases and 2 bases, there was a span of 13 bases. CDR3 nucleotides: TGCGCCAGCAGCCCGGGTACCTCCACCTACAATGAGCAGTTCTTC. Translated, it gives CASSPGTSTYNEQFF.

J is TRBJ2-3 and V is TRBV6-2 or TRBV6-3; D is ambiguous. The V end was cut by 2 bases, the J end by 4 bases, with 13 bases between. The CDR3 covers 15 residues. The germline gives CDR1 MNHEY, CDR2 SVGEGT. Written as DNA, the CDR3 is TGTGCCAGCAGTTACGAACGATACTTAGCAGATACGCAGTATTTT. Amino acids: CASSYERYLADTQYF.

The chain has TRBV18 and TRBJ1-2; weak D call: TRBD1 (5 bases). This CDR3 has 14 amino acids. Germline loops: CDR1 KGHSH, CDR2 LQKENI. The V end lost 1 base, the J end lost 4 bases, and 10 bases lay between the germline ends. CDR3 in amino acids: CASSPQQVGYGYTF. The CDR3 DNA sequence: TGTGCCAGCTCACCACAACAGGTGGGCTATGGCTACACCTTC.

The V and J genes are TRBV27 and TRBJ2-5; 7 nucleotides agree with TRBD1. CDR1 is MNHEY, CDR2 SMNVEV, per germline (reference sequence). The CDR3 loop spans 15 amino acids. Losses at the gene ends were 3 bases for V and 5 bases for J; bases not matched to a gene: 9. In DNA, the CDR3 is TGTGCCAGCAGTTTTCTGACAGGGACGTCGGAGACCCAGTACTTC. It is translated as CASSFLTGTSETQYF.

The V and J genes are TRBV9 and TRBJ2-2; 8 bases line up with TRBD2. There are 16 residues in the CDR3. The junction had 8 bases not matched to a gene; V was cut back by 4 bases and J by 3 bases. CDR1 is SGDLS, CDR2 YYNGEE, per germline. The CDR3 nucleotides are TGTGCCAGCAGCCTCACAGCGGGAGTAGACACCGGGGAGCTGTTTTTT. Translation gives CASSLTAGVDTGELFF.

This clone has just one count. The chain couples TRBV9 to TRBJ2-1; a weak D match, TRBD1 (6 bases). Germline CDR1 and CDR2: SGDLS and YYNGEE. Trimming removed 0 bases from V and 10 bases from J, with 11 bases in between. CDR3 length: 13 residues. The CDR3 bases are TGTGCCAGCAGCGTAGGCCAGGGGAGCGAGCAGTTCTTC. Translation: CASSVGQGSEQFF.

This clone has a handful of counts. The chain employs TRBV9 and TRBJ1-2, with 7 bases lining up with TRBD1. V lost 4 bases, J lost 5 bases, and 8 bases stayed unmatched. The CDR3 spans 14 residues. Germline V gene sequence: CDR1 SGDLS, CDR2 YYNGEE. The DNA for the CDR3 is TGTGCCAGCAGCTTCGGACAGGCGCCGTATGGCTACACCTTC. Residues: CASSFGQAPYGYTF.

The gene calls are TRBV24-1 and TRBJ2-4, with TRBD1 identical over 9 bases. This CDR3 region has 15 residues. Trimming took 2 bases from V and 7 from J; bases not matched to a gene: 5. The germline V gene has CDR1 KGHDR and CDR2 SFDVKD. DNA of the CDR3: TGTGCCACCAGTGATTCCCGGGACAGGGTTAACATTCAGTACTTC. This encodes CATSDSRDRVNIQYF.

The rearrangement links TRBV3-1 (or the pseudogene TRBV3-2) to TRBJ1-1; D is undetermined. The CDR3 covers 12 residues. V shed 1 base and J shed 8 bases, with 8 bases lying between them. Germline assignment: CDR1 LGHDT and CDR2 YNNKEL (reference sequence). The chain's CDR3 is CASSQVAAEAFF. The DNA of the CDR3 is TGTGCCAGCAGCCAAGTGGCTGCAGAAGCTTTCTTT.

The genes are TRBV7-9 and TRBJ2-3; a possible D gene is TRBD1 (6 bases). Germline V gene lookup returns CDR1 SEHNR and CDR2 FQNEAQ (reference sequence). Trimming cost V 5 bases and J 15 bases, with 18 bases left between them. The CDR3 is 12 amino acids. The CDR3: CASSEDSQPPYF. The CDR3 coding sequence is TGTGCCAGCAGCGAGGACAGTCAGCCCCCATATTTT.

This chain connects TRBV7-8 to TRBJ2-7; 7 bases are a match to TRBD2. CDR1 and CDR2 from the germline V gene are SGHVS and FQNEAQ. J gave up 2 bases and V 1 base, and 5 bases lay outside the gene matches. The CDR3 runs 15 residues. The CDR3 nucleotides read TGTGCCAGCAGCTTAGGGGAGGGGCGAGCCTACGAGCAGTACGTC. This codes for CASSLGEGRAYEQYV.

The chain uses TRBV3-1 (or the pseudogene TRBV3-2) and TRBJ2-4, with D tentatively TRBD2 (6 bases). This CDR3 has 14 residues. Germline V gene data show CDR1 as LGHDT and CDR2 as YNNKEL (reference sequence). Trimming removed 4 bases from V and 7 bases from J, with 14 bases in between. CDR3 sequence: CASSLREFGNIQYF. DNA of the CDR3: TGTGCCAGCAGCCTCCGGGAGTTCGGGAACATTCAGTACTTC.

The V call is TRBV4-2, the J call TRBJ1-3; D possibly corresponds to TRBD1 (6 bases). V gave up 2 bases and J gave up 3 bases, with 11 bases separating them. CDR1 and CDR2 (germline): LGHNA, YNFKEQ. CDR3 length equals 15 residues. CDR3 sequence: CASSQNDRFGNTIYF. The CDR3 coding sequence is TGTGCCAGCAGCCAAAACGACAGGTTTGGAAACACCATATATTTT.

CDR3 sequence (DNA): TGTGCCAGTAGTATAGACTGGGGACAGGGGAATGGCTACACCTTC. It translates to CASSIDWGQGNGYTF. The rearrangement links TRBV19 to TRBJ1-2; 10 bases line up with TRBD1. In germline, CDR1 is LNHDA, CDR2 SQIVND (reference sequence). V shed 0 bases and J 6 bases; nucleotides not matched to a gene: 4. The CDR3 loop spans 15 amino acids.

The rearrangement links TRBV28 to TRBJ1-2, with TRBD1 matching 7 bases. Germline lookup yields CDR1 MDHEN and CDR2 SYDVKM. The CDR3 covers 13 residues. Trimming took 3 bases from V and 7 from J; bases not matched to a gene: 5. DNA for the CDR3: TGTGCCAGCAGTTTTTATTCAGGGGGTGGCTACACCTTC. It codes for CASSFYSGGGYTF.

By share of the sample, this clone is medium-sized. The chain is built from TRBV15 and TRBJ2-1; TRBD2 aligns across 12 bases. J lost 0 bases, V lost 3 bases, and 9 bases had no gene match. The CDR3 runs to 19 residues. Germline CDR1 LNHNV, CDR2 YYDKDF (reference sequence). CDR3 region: CATSRKRGTSGRSYNEQFF. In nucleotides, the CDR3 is TGTGCCACCAGCAGGAAGAGGGGGACTAGCGGGCGCTCCTACAATGAGCAGTTCTTC.

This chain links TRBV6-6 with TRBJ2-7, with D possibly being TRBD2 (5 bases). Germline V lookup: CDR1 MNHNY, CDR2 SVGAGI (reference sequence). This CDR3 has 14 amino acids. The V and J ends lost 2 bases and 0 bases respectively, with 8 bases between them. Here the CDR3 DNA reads TGTGCCAGCAGTTACACGGACTCCTCCTACGAGCAGTACTTC. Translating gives CASSYTDSSYEQYF.

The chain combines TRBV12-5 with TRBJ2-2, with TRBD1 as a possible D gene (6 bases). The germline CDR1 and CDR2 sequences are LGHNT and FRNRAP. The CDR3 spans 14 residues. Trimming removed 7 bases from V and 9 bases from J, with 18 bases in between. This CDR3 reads CASAPSLTGRELFF. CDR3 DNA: TGTGCTAGTGCCCCAAGTCTGACAGGAAGGGAGCTGTTTTTT.

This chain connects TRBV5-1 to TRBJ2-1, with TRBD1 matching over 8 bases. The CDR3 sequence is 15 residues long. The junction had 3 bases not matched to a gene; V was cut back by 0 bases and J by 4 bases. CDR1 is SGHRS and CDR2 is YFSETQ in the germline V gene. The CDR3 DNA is TGCGCCAGCAGCTTGGGACAGGGGAAATACAATGAGCAGTTCTTC. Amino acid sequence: CASSLGQGKYNEQFF.

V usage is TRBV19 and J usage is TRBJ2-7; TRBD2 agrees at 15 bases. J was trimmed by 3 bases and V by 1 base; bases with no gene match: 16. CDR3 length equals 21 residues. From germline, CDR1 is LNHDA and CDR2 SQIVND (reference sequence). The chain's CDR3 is CASSIALHGTSGRNPYYEQYV. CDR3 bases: TGTGCCAGTAGTATAGCTTTACATGGGACTAGCGGGAGGAACCCCTACTACGAGCAGTACGTC.

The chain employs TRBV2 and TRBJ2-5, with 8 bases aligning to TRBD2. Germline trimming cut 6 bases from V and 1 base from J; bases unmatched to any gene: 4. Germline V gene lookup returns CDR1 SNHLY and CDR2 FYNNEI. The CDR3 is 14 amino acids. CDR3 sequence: CASSPGLVQETQYF. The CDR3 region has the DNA TGTGCCAGCAGCCCGGGACTAGTCCAAGAGACCCAGTACTTC.

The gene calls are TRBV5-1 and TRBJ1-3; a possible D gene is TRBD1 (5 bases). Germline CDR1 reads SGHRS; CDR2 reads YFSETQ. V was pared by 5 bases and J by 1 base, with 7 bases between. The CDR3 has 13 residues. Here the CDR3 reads CASRGGSGNTIYF. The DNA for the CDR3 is TGCGCCAGCAGGGGGGGTTCTGGAAACACCATATATTTT.

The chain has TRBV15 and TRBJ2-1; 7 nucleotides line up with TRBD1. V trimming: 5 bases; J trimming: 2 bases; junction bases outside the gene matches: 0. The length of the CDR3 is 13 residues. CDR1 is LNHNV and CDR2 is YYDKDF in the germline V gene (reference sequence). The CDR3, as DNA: TGTGCCACCAGCGGACAGGCCTACAATGAGCAGTTCTTC. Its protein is CATSGQAYNEQFF.

CDR3: CASSPPGSNEKLFF. In DNA form, the CDR3 reads TGTGCCAGCAGTCCGCCGGGATCAAATGAAAAACTGTTTTTT. V gene TRBV28 combines with J gene TRBJ1-4; D ambiguous. The CDR3 length is 14 residues. Trimming took off 5 bases at V and 5 bases at J, with 12 bases between the two ends. CDR1 and CDR2 from the germline V gene are MDHEN and SYDVKM. Together with reference TRBV28 and TRBJ1-4, the CDR3 gives the full variable domain: DVKVTQSSRYLVKRTGEKVFLECVQDMDHENMFWYRQDPGLGLRLIYFSYDVKMKEKGDIPEGYSVSREKKERFSLILESASTNQTSMYLCASSPPGSNEKLFFGSGTQLSVL.

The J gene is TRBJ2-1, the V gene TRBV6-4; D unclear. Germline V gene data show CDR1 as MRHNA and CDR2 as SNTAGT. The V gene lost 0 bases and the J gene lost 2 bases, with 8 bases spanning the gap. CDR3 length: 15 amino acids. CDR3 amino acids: CASSDSVRPYNEQFF. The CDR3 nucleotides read TGTGCCAGCAGTGACTCGGTGCGGCCCTACAATGAGCAGTTCTTC.

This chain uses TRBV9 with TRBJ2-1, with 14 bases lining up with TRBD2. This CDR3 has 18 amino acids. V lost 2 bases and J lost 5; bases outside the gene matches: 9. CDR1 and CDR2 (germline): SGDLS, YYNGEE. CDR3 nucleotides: TGTGCCAGCAGCGTCATGGGACTAGCGGGAGTTGGAAACAATGAGCAGTTCTTC. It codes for CASSVMGLAGVGNNEQFF.

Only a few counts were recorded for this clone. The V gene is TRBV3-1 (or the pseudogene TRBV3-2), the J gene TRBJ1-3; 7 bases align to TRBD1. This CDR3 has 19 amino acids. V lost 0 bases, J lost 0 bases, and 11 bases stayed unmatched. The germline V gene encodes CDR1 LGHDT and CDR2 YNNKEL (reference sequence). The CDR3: CASSQDVNGRGDSGNTIYF. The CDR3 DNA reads TGTGCCAGCAGCCAAGATGTTAATGGCAGGGGGGACTCTGGAAACACCATATATTTT.

As DNA, the CDR3 is TGTGCCAGCAGCGTCGGAGCGGGAAAGGTAGATACGCAGTATTTT. Translation: CASSVGAGKVDTQYF. This sequence joins TRBV9 and TRBJ2-3; 7 nucleotides match TRBD2. Germline-derived CDR1 and CDR2 are SGDLS and YYNGEE. This CDR3 spans 15 amino acids. V gave up 2 bases and J gave up 5 bases; unmatched junction bases: 8.

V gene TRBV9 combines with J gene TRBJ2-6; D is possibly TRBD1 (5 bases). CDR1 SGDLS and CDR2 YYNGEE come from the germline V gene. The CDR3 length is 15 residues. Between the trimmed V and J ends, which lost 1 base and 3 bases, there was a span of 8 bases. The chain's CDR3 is CASSVRGFGANVLTF. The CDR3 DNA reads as TGTGCCAGCAGCGTAAGGGGCTTTGGGGCCAACGTCCTGACTTTC.

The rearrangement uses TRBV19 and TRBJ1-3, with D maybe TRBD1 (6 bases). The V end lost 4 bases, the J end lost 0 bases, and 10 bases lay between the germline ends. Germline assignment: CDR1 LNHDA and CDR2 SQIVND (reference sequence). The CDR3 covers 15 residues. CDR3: CASSTIQGSGNTIYF. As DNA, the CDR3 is TGTGCCAGTAGTACCATACAGGGCTCTGGAAACACCATATATTTT.

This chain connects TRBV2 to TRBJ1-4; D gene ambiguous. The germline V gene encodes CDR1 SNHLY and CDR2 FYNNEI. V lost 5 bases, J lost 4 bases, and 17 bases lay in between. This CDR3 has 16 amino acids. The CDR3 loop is CASSPGAPRGNEKLFF. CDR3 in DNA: TGTGCCAGCAGTCCTGGAGCCCCTCGGGGTAATGAAAAACTGTTTTTT. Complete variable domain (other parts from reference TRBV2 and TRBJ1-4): EPEVTQTPSHQVTQMGQEVILRCVPISNHLYFYWYRQILGQKVEFLVSFYNNEISEKSEIFDDQFSVERPDGSNFTLKIRSTKLEDSAMYFCASSPGAPRGNEKLFFGSGTQLSVL.